This section outlines one TCR beta chain sequence together with its context. The data were taken from a study of blood T cell repertoires in COVID-19. Overall study: Acute-phase and convalescent COVID-19 samples originated in the United States, Italy and Spain. T cells, B-cell-depleted T cells, or PBMCs supplied cDNA or gDNA.

Data came from immunoSEQ multiplex PCR; TCRdb stores just in-frame clones and leaves some out. The repertoire holds around 220,000 clones, with approximately 86% as singletons. Seattle patient enrollment occurred during active infection, with longitudinal follow-up thereafter. The V gene end was trimmed by 2 bases and the J gene end by 6 bases; junction bases not matched to a gene: 18. This CDR3 region has 19 residues. Germline lookup yields CDR1 MNHEY and CDR2 SMNVEV (reference sequence). Input material: peripheral blood. The chain employs TRBV27 and TRBJ2-3; 9 bases agree with TRBD1. The source is a woman in her forties or fifties with COVID-19, enrolled during active disease. The DNA of the CDR3 is TGTGCCAGCAGTTTACTGGGGACAGGGTCGAGTGGTCAGGTCGATACGCAGTATTTT. Its translation: CASSLLGTGSSGQVDTQYF.